Below, 24 T cell receptor beta chains from the same sample are listed, as sequenced in a study of blood T cell repertoires in COVID-19. TCRdb's table, derived via immunoSEQ multiplex PCR, lists solely in-frame clones and lacks some. The table has 50,000 to 70,000 clones, around 82% seen once; the top ten hold around 10%. The sequencing sample was made of peripheral blood. Source of these receptors: an elderly man with COVID-19, enrolled during active disease.

The J gene is TRBJ2-1, the V gene TRBV10-2; 7 nucleotides line up with TRBD2. The V gene end was trimmed by 3 bases and the J gene end by 1 base; junction bases not matched to a gene: 6. The CDR3 covers 16 residues. Germline V gene sequence: CDR1 WSHSY, CDR2 SAAADI. The CDR3 nucleotides are TGCGCCAGCAGTGAAGGGAGGGGTGGTTCCTACAATGAGCAGTTCTTC. This sequence encodes CASSEGRGGSYNEQFF.

The rearrangement joins TRBV7-8 to TRBJ1-1, with a possible D match to TRBD1 (6 bases). The CDR3 is made up of 15 amino acids. Germline loops: CDR1 SGHVS, CDR2 FQNEAQ. Trimming took 1 base from V and 5 from J, leaving 14 bases between them. CDR3 loop: CASSLGARQGTEAFF. In DNA form, the CDR3 reads TGTGCCAGCAGCTTAGGAGCCCGGCAGGGGACTGAAGCTTTCTTT.

Here the CDR3 reads CASSFDGADSYGYTF. CDR3 sequence (DNA): TGTGCCAGCAGCTTTGACGGAGCCGACTCCTATGGCTACACCTTC. The J gene is TRBJ1-2, the V gene TRBV7-3; unclear D gene. The V gene lost 3 bases and the J gene lost 4 bases, with 15 bases spanning the gap. There are 15 residues in the CDR3. Germline-derived CDR1 and CDR2 are SGHTA and FQGTGA. Based on the CDR3 plus reference TRBV7-3 and TRBJ1-2, the full variable domain is GAGVSQTPSNKVTEKGKYVELRCDPISGHTALYWYRQSLGQGPEFLIYFQGTGAADDSGLPNDRFFAVRPEGSVSTLKIQRTERGDSAVYLCASSFDGADSYGYTFGSGTRLTVV.

The rearrangement links TRBV7-9 to TRBJ1-5, with a possible D match to TRBD1 (5 bases). Trimming took 4 bases from V and 4 from J, leaving 11 bases between them. This CDR3 is built from 14 residues. CDR1 SEHNR and CDR2 FQNEAQ come from the germline V gene (reference sequence). The CDR3, as DNA: TGTGCCAGCAGCTCCCAGGGAGGAAATCAGCCCCAGCATTTT. This gives the protein CASSSQGGNQPQHF.

This chain connects TRBV29-1 to TRBJ1-1, with D maybe TRBD1 (5 bases). This CDR3 region has 12 residues. Between the trimmed V and J ends, which lost 7 bases and 1 base, there was a span of 10 bases. Germline assignment: CDR1 SQVTM and CDR2 ANQGSEA. The CDR3 sequence is CSAGHRNTEAFF. DNA for the CDR3: TGCAGCGCCGGACACCGGAACACTGAAGCTTTCTTT. Full variable domain (missing parts from reference TRBV29-1 and TRBJ1-1): SAVISQKPSRDICQRGTSLTIQCQVDSQVTMMFWYRQQPGQSLTLIATANQGSEATYESGFVIDKFPISRPNLTFSTLTVSNMSPEDSSIYLCSAGHRNTEAFFGQGTRLTVV.

The V call is TRBV27, the J call TRBJ2-1; 11 bases line up with TRBD2. This CDR3 comprises 15 residues. V gave up 0 bases and J gave up 7 bases; unmatched junction bases: 2. Germline CDR1 reads MNHEY; CDR2 reads SMNVEV (reference sequence). DNA of the CDR3: TGTGCCAGCAGTTTATCCCGACTAGCGGGAAATGAGCAGTTCTTC. It is translated as CASSLSRLAGNEQFF.

The chain combines TRBV6-5 with TRBJ2-7, with D tentatively TRBD2 (6 bases). This CDR3 has 12 residues. The germline V and J ends were trimmed by 2 bases and 6 bases, with 8 bases remaining between them. CDR1 is MNHEY and CDR2 is SVGAGI in the germline V gene. The CDR3 DNA sequence: TGTGCCAGCAGTTACGTGGGAGGCGAGCAGTACTTC. Its protein is CASSYVGGEQYF.

J is TRBJ2-1 and V is TRBV11-2; 8 bases line up with TRBD2. The J segment lost 8 bases and the V segment lost 3 bases, leaving 9 bases of the junction unmatched. The germline CDR1 and CDR2 sequences are SGHAT and FQNNGV. The CDR3 is 15 amino acids. CDR3 in amino acids: CASSLGAGVWYEQFF. The CDR3 nucleotides read TGTGCCAGCAGCTTGGGAGCGGGAGTTTGGTATGAGCAGTTCTTC. Filled out from reference TRBV11-2 and TRBJ2-1, the complete variable domain reads EAGVAQSPRYKIIEKRQSVAFWCNPISGHATLYWYQQILGQGPKLLIQFQNNGVVDDSQLPKDRFSAERLKGVDSTLKIQPAKLEDSAVYLCASSLGAGVWYEQFFGPGTRLTVL.

The rearrangement joins TRBV9 to TRBJ2-1; 8 positions match TRBD2. The germline V gene encodes CDR1 SGDLS and CDR2 YYNGEE. Germline trimming cut 1 base from V and 4 bases from J; bases unmatched to any gene: 4. The CDR3 has 15 residues. The CDR3 loop reads CASSVSSGSYNEQFF. The CDR3 DNA reads TGTGCCAGCAGCGTATCCAGCGGGAGTTACAATGAGCAGTTCTTC.

CDR3 in DNA: TGTGCCAGCAGCTCCCGGGCAGGGCACACTGAAGCTTTCTTT. Its protein is CASSSRAGHTEAFF. The genes are TRBV7-2 and TRBJ1-1; maybe TRBD1 (5 bases). CDR1 is SGHTA and CDR2 is FQGNSA in the germline V gene. CDR3 length: 14 residues. V dropped 4 bases and J dropped 3 bases, with 12 bases sitting between them.

This clone was counted between two and nine times. For the CDR3, the DNA is TGTGCCAGCAGCCAGGACAGGACCGATGAAAAACTGTTTTTT. As protein: CASSQDRTDEKLFF. The V and J genes are TRBV7-8 and TRBJ1-4; 7 bases are shared with TRBD1. V lost 5 bases and J lost 6; bases outside the gene matches: 6. CDR3 length: 14 amino acids. Germline values: CDR1 SGHVS, CDR2 FQNEAQ. The whole variable domain, filled in from reference TRBV7-8 and TRBJ1-4, reads GAGVSQSPRYKVAKRGQDVALRCDPISGHVSLFWYQQALGQGPEFLTYFQNEAQLDKSGLPSDRFFAERPEGSVSTLKIQRTQQEDSAVYLCASSQDRTDEKLFFGSGTQLSVL.

This chain joins TRBV14 and TRBJ1-4; D is possibly TRBD1 (5 bases). CDR3 length equals 15 residues. Germline V gene data show CDR1 as SGHDN and CDR2 as FVKESK. Trimming took 4 bases from V and 7 from J, leaving 16 bases between them. This CDR3 is CASSLKGGVGEKLFF. The CDR3 nucleotides read TGTGCCAGCAGCCTAAAGGGAGGGGTTGGTGAAAAACTGTTTTTT.

This chain links TRBV30 with TRBJ1-6; D may be TRBD1 (5 bases). V dropped 0 bases and J dropped 3 bases, with 6 bases sitting between them. This CDR3 has 14 amino acids. Germline V gives CDR1 GTSNPN, CDR2 SVGIG (reference sequence). CDR3 residues: CAWSVDSYNSPLHF. CDR3 DNA: TGTGCCTGGAGTGTAGACAGCTATAATTCACCCCTCCACTTT.

The gene calls are TRBV3-1 (or the pseudogene TRBV3-2) and TRBJ1-1, with a possible D match to TRBD1 (6 bases). Trimming pared 6 bases from V and 11 bases from J, leaving 25 bases between. This CDR3 has 15 residues. Germline lookup yields CDR1 LGHDT and CDR2 YNNKEL (reference sequence). For the CDR3, the DNA is TGTGCCAGCAGACGGGATGGCCCGCGGGGGGCAGGGGCTTTCTTT. It translates to CASRRDGPRGAGAFF.

V usage is TRBV6-2 or TRBV6-3 and J usage is TRBJ1-5, with D possibly matching TRBD1 (5 bases). This CDR3 has 20 amino acids. The germline V gene encodes CDR1 MNHEY and CDR2 SVGEGT. V gave up 0 bases and J gave up 3 bases, with 24 bases separating them. CDR3 coding DNA: TGTGCCAGCAGTTACTCGATCAGGGAGGGGCGGAAGCCTAACAATCAGCCCCAGCATTTT. It is translated as CASSYSIREGRKPNNQPQHF.

The chain combines TRBV2 with TRBJ2-7, with D unresolved. CDR3 length: 13 residues. CDR1 is SNHLY, CDR2 FYNNEI, per germline. V was clipped by 7 bases and J by 3 bases, with 13 bases between them. CDR3 region: CASNRELNYEQYF. CDR3 DNA sequence: TGTGCCAGCAATCGTGAGCTCAACTACGAGCAGTACTTC.

As to this clone: One end of the junction is discordant with germline, which a read error may explain. This sequence joins TRBV11-2 and TRBJ2-4; 11 nucleotides agree with TRBD2. This CDR3 has 13 residues. Germline loops: CDR1 SGHAT, CDR2 FQNNGV. This CDR3 is CASSLGLAGGPSF. CDR3 coding DNA: TGTGCCAGCAGCTTAGGTTTAGCGGGAGGGCCGTCCTTC.

As DNA, the CDR3 is TGCGCCAGCAGCCTCTTGGACAGGGCGGACACTGAAGCTTTCTTT. Translated, it gives CASSLLDRADTEAFF. The genes are TRBV4-1 and TRBJ1-1; TRBD1 matches 8 bases. Looked up from germline, CDR1 is MGHRA and CDR2 is YSYEKL. This CDR3 is 15 amino acids long. Germline trimming cut 4 bases from V and 3 bases from J; bases unmatched to any gene: 7.

The rearrangement joins TRBV28 to TRBJ1-1, with 8 bases matching TRBD1. The CDR3 totals 14 residues. Trimming took 2 bases from V and 8 from J; bases not matched to a gene: 7. Looked up from germline, CDR1 is MDHEN and CDR2 is SYDVKM. In nucleotides, the CDR3 is TGTGCCAGCAGTTTAACAGGGGGGACAGACGAAGCTTTCTTT. Its translation is CASSLTGGTDEAFF.

This rearrangement joins TRBV29-1 to TRBJ1-1; D is perhaps TRBD1 (6 bases). Germline assignment: CDR1 SQVTM and CDR2 ANQGSEA. The CDR3 spans 12 residues. V dropped 5 bases and J dropped 6 bases, with 13 bases sitting between them. This chain's CDR3 is CSVRGGAAEAFF. DNA of the CDR3: TGCAGCGTTCGGGGGGGGGCCGCTGAAGCTTTCTTT. Full variable domain (remainder filled in from reference TRBV29-1 and TRBJ1-1): SAVISQKPSRDICQRGTSLTIQCQVDSQVTMMFWYRQQPGQSLTLIATANQGSEATYESGFVIDKFPISRPNLTFSTLTVSNMSPEDSSIYLCSVRGGAAEAFFGQGTRLTVV.

The chain employs TRBV18 and TRBJ2-1; D possibly corresponds to TRBD1 (5 bases). The CDR3 extends over 14 amino acids. Trimming removed 4 bases from V and 3 bases from J, with 10 bases in between. The V gene's germline CDR1 is KGHSH and CDR2 LQKENI. DNA for the CDR3: TGTGCCAGCTCACTGGACACCTACTACAATGAGCAGTTCTTC. This translates into CASSLDTYYNEQFF.

The chain has TRBV5-1 and TRBJ1-2; perhaps TRBD1 as D (5 bases). Germline V gene lookup returns CDR1 SGHRS and CDR2 YFSETQ. The CDR3 has 14 amino acids. Trimming removed 0 bases from V and 6 bases from J, with 12 bases in between. CDR3 coding DNA: TGCGCCAGCAGCTTGGGGCCAGGGTCCGATGGCTACACCTTC. This gives the protein CASSLGPGSDGYTF. Full variable domain (rest looked up from reference TRBV5-1 and TRBJ1-2): KAGVTQTPRYLIKTRGQQVTLSCSPISGHRSVSWYQQTPGQGLQFLFEYFSETQRNKGNFPGRFSGRQFSNSRSEMNVSTLELGDSALYLCASSLGPGSDGYTFGSGTRLTVV.

In the case of this clone: One end of the junction is discordant with germline, which a read error may explain. The J gene is TRBJ1-2, the V gene TRBV5-4, with 10 nucleotides matching TRBD1. Germline V gene data show CDR1 as SGHNT and CDR2 as YYREEE (reference sequence). The CDR3 is made up of 15 amino acids. CDR3 sequence: CVSSSATGGSYGYTF. DNA for the CDR3: TGTGTCAGCAGCTCGGCGACAGGGGGCAGCTATGGCTACACCTTC.

In its sample, this clone was seen a few times. V is TRBV19 and J is TRBJ1-2; 11 bases fit TRBD1. The length of the CDR3 is 13 residues. J was trimmed by 5 bases and V by 7 bases; bases with no gene match: 3. Germline values: CDR1 LNHDA, CDR2 SQIVND (reference sequence). For the CDR3, the DNA is TGTGCCAGTAAGGACAGGGGGCAGTATGGCTACACCTTC. This encodes CASKDRGQYGYTF.